Described below is a single TCR beta chain sequence and its context. This sample was taken from a study of type 1 regulatory T cells. Using its own MiXCR run on the reads, TCRdb lists one record per CDR3 protein. Of about 100,000 distinct CDR3 sequences listed, roughly 28% were seen once; the top ten hold less than 2.5%. Germline values: CDR1 KGHDR, CDR2 SFDVKD. V was pared by 4 bases and J by 11 bases, with 17 bases between. The CDR3 has 14 residues. The sequencing input was CD4+ T cells, either the whole sample or a sorted fraction (not recorded which). The V call is TRBV24-1, the J call TRBJ1-5; perhaps TRBD1 as D (5 bases). This sequence was found in a human donor in good health. In DNA form, the CDR3 reads TGTGCCACCAGTGAGTCCGGGATACTGGGGGCCCAGCATTTT. Amino acids: CATSESGILGAQHF.